A selection of T cell receptor beta chains follows, all from one sample in a study of liver allograft versus peripheral blood T cells. Via MiXCR, TCRdb re-called the reads, giving one row per CDR3 protein. The profile covers a few thousand distinct CDR3 sequences, with approximately 15% appearing a single time and approximately 22% taken by the ten largest. The receptors come from a human patient who had a liver transplant. Some T cells may have originated in the graft donor. Each CDR3 is given with its conserved first and last residue. The order of the fields is V gene, clone size, J gene, D gene, CDR3 DNA, CDR3 protein. D genes are given only for firm matches. Clone size appears in some rows only: once, few, many, or a class for an expanded clone.

TRBV6-5	medium-sized	TRBJ1-1	NA	TGTGCCAGCAGTCTCTCCGGACATACGGAAGCTTTCTTT	CASSLSGHTEAFF
TRBV19	medium-sized	TRBJ1-5	NA	TGTGCCAGTAGTATGGGGACGGGGCATCAGCCCCAGCATTTT	CASSMGTGHQPQHF
TRBV6-5	medium-sized	TRBJ2-1	NA	TGTGCCAGCAAAGGGGGGGCAGATGGCTACAATGAGCAGTTCTTC	CASKGGADGYNEQFF
TRBV27	NA	TRBJ1-4	NA	NA	CASSMRDKALHFGNGTPNEKLFF
TRBV18	large	TRBJ1-6	TRBD1	TGTGCCAGCCACGGACAGGGCGATTATAATTCACCCCTCCACTTT	CASHGQGDYNSPLHF
TRBV19	medium-sized	TRBJ1-5	NA	TGTGCCAGTAGTATGGGATCTGGAGGCAATCAGCCCCAGCATTTT	CASSMGSGGNQPQHF
TRBV12-3/TRBV12-4	many	TRBJ1-1	TRBD1	TGTGCCAGCAGTCACCGGACAGGGGACACTGAAGCTTTCTTT	CASSHRTGDTEAFF
TRBV5-5	medium-sized	TRBJ1-5	NA	TGTGCCAGCAGCCCCTTCGGCAATCAGCCCCAGCATTTT	CASSPFGNQPQHF
TRBV14	many	TRBJ2-7	TRBD2	TGTGCCAGCAGCCAAGATTCGGCTAGCGGGGTCTACGAGCAGTACTTC	CASSQDSASGVYEQYF
TRBV7-9	medium-sized	TRBJ1-2	NA	TGTGCCAGCAGCTTGGGCCCTACGACCCGCTATGGCTACACCTTC	CASSLGPTTRYGYTF